This is a list of T cell receptor beta chains from one sample in a study of cytomegalovirus exposure and HLA in healthy donors. Produced via immunoSEQ multiplex PCR; TCRdb's table is partial and in-frame only. The repertoire holds 100,000 or so clones, with nearly 80% as singletons. The sequenced material came from PBMCs. All receptors derive from a man aged 25-45 years in good health and CMV-seronegative. Both conserved end residues are part of each CDR3. D genes are given only for firm matches. The size entry is marked missing in some rows and otherwise reads once, few, many or a size class.

v_call	j_call	clone_size	d_call	cdr3_aa	cdr3_nt
TRBV4-2	TRBJ2-1	few	TRBD1	CASSRDRGGNEQFF	TGTGCCAGCAGCCGCGACAGGGGCGGCAATGAGCAGTTCTTC
TRBV29-1	TRBJ1-2	few	TRBD1	CSVEGQGAVGYTF	TGCAGCGTAGAAGGACAGGGGGCGGTTGGCTACACCTTC
TRBV27	TRBJ1-5	NA	NA	CAIARGWNQPQHF	TGTGCCATCGCCCGGGGTTGGAATCAGCCCCAGCATTTT
TRBV6-4	TRBJ2-1	once	NA	CASSDGQGSIEQFF	TGTGCCAGCAGTGACGGGCAGGGTTCCATTGAGCAGTTCTTC
TRBV19	TRBJ2-3	NA	TRBD2	CASSIPGGLDTQYF	TGTGCCAGTAGTATCCCCGGGGGGTTAGATACGCAGTATTTT
TRBV7-9	TRBJ2-7	NA	TRBD1	CASSNGTGSSYEQYF	TGTGCCAGCAGCAACGGGACAGGGAGCTCCTACGAGCAGTACTTC
TRBV28	TRBJ2-7	NA	TRBD2	CASSRAAGGNYGEQYF	TGTGCCAGCAGTCGAGCAGCGGGAGGGAACTATGGCGAGCAGTACTTC
TRBV19	TRBJ1-4	NA	NA	CASSASGPTNEKLFF	TGTGCCAGTAGTGCCTCAGGGCCAACTAATGAAAAACTGTTTTTT
TRBV9	TRBJ2-3	NA	TRBD1	CASSLGQGSTDTQYF	TGTGCCAGCAGCCTAGGACAGGGCAGCACAGATACGCAGTATTTT
TRBV27	TRBJ2-7	NA	NA	CASSRRGTVYEQYF	TGTGCCAGCAGCCGACGGGGGACGGTCTACGAGCAGTACTTC
TRBV2	TRBJ1-2	NA	NA	CASSTDSNYGYTF	TGTGCCAGCAGTACGGACAGTAACTATGGCTACACCTTC
TRBV18	TRBJ1-4	NA	NA	CASSPLGARSPNEKLFF	TGTGCCAGCTCCCCATTAGGGGCCCGCAGTCCTAATGAAAAACTGTTTTTT
TRBV4-3	TRBJ1-4	once	NA	CASSQDSGQTREKLFF	TGCGCCAGCAGCCAAGACTCCGGACAGACCAGAGAAAAACTGTTTTTT
TRBV5-1	TRBJ2-7	NA	NA	CASTSDTFSGEQYF	TGCGCCAGCACCTCAGACACGTTCTCTGGGGAGCAGTACTTC
TRBV18	TRBJ2-1	NA	TRBD1	CASSWGQWNEQFF	TGTGCCAGCTCATGGGGACAGTGGAATGAGCAGTTCTTC
TRBV6-6	TRBJ2-1	few	NA	CASSYSGGWEQFF	TGTGCCAGCAGTTACTCGGGAGGTTGGGAGCAGTTCTTC
TRBV27	TRBJ1-2	once	NA	CASRMGGRYGYTF	TGTGCCAGCAGAATGGGGGGGAGGTATGGCTACACCTTC
TRBV11-3	TRBJ2-5	NA	NA	CASSLDRETQYF	TGTGCCAGCAGCTTAGACAGGGAGACCCAGTACTTC
TRBV18	TRBJ2-3	NA	NA	CASSPVLGGADTQYF	TGTGCCAGCTCACCAGTTTTAGGGGGAGCAGATACGCAGTATTTT
TRBV7-6	TRBJ2-1	NA	TRBD2	CASSPPGGGAEQFF	TGTGCCAGCAGCCCACCGGGCGGGGGGGCAGAGCAGTTCTTC
TRBV5-6	TRBJ1-2	NA	NA	CASSGRGSYGYTF	TGTGCCAGCAGCGGCCGGGGTAGCTATGGCTACACCTTC
TRBV18	TRBJ1-4	NA	TRBD1	CASSPGQGVEKLFF	TGTGCCAGCTCACCGGGACAGGGGGTTGAAAAACTGTTTTTT
TRBV11-2	TRBJ2-1	once	NA	CASSSDLNEQFF	TGTGCCAGCAGCTCAGACCTCAATGAGCAGTTCTTC
TRBV5-6	TRBJ2-7	NA	NA	CASSLDPGLSYEQYF	TGTGCCAGCAGCTTGGACCCGGGACTCTCGTACGAGCAGTACTTC
TRBV9	TRBJ1-1	once	NA	CASSVGGMGTEAFF	TGTGCCAGCAGCGTGGGGGGAATGGGGACTGAAGCTTTCTTT
TRBV19	TRBJ2-6	NA	TRBD1	CASTDGGRGRGGANVLTF	TGTGCCAGTACCGACGGCGGCAGGGGGCGTGGTGGGGCCAACGTCCTGACTTTC
TRBV19	TRBJ2-7	NA	TRBD2	CASSIGLAGADEQYF	TGTGCCAGTAGTATTGGGCTAGCGGGAGCGGACGAGCAGTACTTC
TRBV7-9	TRBJ1-1	NA	NA	CASSPTAPEGTEAFF	TGTGCCAGCAGCCCGACGGCGCCAGAGGGTACTGAAGCTTTCTTT
TRBV7-2	TRBJ1-6	NA	NA	CASSWGRGNSPLHF	TGTGCCAGCAGCTGGGGGAGGGGGAATTCACCCCTCCACTTT